The source of this T cell receptor beta chain is a study of somatic mutations in cytotoxic T cells in rheumatoid arthritis. Study-wide findings and caveats: Comparison of CD8+ T-cell clonality between rheumatoid arthritis patients and age-matched healthy controls yielded no significant difference. Within 8 of 65 patients, the single biggest CD8+ clone made up more than 20% of CD8+ cells. The targets (antigens) of the expanded CD8+ clones were not known.

This clone was detected once. Its cognate antigen is unknown. Clones were sequenced by immunoSEQ multiplex PCR, and TCRdb holds only the in-frame ones, with some missing. The table includes approximately 23,000 clones, 75% to 80% detected once. There are 16 residues in the CDR3. Trimming took 0 bases from V and 1 from J, leaving 12 bases between them. Germline CDR1 is SGHDN and CDR2 is FVKESK. Sequencing input: CD8+ T cells sorted from blood. The chain combines TRBV14 with TRBJ1-1; the D is unclear. The receptor comes from an adult with rheumatoid arthritis. The CDR3 is CASSQDPRAPNTEAFF. CDR3 nucleotide sequence: TGTGCCAGCAGCCAAGATCCGAGGGCCCCGAACACTGAAGCTTTCTTT. The whole variable domain, remainder taken from reference TRBV14 and TRBJ1-1, is EAGVTQFPSHSVIEKGQTVTLRCDPISGHDNLYWYRRVMGKEIKFLLHFVKESKQDESGMPNNRFLAERTGGTYSTLKVQPAELEDSGVYFCASSQDPRAPNTEAFFGQGTRLTVV.